This T cell receptor beta chain stems from a study of blood T cell repertoires in COVID-19. At the level of the study: Spain, Italy and the United States supplied samples that represented acute and convalescent COVID-19. T cells, B-cell-depleted T cells, or PBMCs supplied cDNA or gDNA.

In the source study's methods: Amplifying reference gene primers gave estimates of nucleated cell counts. The table came from immunoSEQ multiplex PCR; TCRdb's copy has only in-frame clones and leaves some out. Clonal size and the V and J genes are those of that table, whereas D and trimming came from the DNA. This table has tens of thousands of clones, 70% to 90% appearing once. Sequencing used peripheral blood. This receptor was obtained from a man aged 45-65 years with active COVID-19.

CDR3 amino acids: CASSKTGYQPQHF. The CDR3 bases are TGTGCCAGCAGTAAGACAGGGTATCAGCCCCAGCATTTT. The chain uses TRBV6-5 and TRBJ1-5; 7 bases map to TRBD1. Germline loops: CDR1 MNHEY, CDR2 SVGAGI. J gave up 5 bases and V 5 bases, and 3 bases lay outside the gene matches. The CDR3 loop spans 13 amino acids.